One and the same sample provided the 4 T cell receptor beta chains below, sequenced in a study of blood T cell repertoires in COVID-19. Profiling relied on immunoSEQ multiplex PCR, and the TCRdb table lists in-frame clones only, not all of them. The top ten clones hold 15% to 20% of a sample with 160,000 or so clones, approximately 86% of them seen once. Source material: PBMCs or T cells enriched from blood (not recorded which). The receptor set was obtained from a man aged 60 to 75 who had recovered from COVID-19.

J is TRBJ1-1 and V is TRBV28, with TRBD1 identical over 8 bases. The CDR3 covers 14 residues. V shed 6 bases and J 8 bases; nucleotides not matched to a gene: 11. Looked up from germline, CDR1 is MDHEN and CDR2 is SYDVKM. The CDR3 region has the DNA TGTGCCAGCAGCACGGACAGGGTAAGAGGGGAAGCTTTCTTT. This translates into CASSTDRVRGEAFF.

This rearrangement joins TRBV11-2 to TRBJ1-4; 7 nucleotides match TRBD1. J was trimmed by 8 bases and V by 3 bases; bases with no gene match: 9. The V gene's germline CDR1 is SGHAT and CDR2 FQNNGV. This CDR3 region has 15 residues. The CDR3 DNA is TGTGCCAGCAGCTTTCTGGGCTCAGGGGGAGAAAAACTGTTTTTT. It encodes CASSFLGSGGEKLFF.

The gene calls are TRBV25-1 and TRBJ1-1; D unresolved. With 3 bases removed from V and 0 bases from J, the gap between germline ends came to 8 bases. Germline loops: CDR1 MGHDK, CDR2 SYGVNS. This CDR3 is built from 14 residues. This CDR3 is CASSDPGMNTEAFF. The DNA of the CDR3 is TGTGCCAGCAGTGACCCAGGAATGAACACTGAAGCTTTCTTT.

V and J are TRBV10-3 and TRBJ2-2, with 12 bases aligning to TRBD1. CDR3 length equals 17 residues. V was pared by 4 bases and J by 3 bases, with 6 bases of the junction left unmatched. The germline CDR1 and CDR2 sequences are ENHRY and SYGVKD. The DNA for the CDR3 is TGTGCCATCAGTGCTCGGGGACAGGGGGCAGACACCGGGGAGCTGTTTTTT. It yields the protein CAISARGQGADTGELFF.